The 24 T cell receptor beta chains given below trace back to one sample, sequenced in a study of blood T cell repertoires in COVID-19. TCRdb's copy holds only in-frame clones and misses some; the assay was immunoSEQ multiplex PCR. The data show 220,000 or so clones, roughly 89% seen once. Sequences were obtained from peripheral blood. The receptors were sampled from a man aged 55 to 70 who had recovered from COVID-19.

The chain couples TRBV7-3 to TRBJ2-1, with TRBD1 matching 8 bases. Germline V gives CDR1 SGHTA, CDR2 FQGTGA. V shed 5 bases and J 0 bases; nucleotides not matched to a gene: 6. This CDR3 has 16 amino acids. This CDR3 reads CASSQQGVLSYNEQFF. The CDR3 DNA follows: TGTGCCAGCAGCCAACAGGGGGTTCTCTCCTACAATGAGCAGTTCTTC.

This rearrangement joins TRBV28 to TRBJ2-5; 11 bases agree with TRBD2. V dropped 3 bases and J dropped 2; count of bases not matched to a gene: 8. The germline V gene has CDR1 MDHEN and CDR2 SYDVKM. The CDR3 loop spans 17 amino acids. The CDR3 DNA reads as TGTGCCAGCAGTTTCCAACGGAGGACTAGCGGGCAAGAGACCCAGTACTTC. The encoded protein is CASSFQRRTSGQETQYF.

The CDR3 sequence: CASSSLQETQYF. The CDR3 nucleotides are TGTGCCAGCAGCTCCCTACAAGAGACCCAGTACTTC. This sequence joins TRBV7-2 and TRBJ2-5; D gene unclear. V was cut by 4 bases and J by 2 bases, with 5 bases left in between. CDR3 length: 12 residues. CDR1 SGHTA and CDR2 FQGNSA come from the germline V gene.

Written as DNA, the CDR3 is TGTGCCAGCAGCTCTAAGGGCGGGACAGGGTTACTCGGGGCCAACGTCCTGACTTTC. This translates into CASSSKGGTGLLGANVLTF. The chain joins TRBV7-2 to TRBJ2-6, with 9 bases matching TRBD1. This CDR3 contains 19 residues. CDR1 SGHTA and CDR2 FQGNSA come from the germline V gene. The V gene end was trimmed by 4 bases and the J gene end by 4 bases; junction bases not matched to a gene: 14.

The chain combines TRBV11-1 with TRBJ2-3; 9 bases are shared with TRBD2. CDR1 is SGHAT, CDR2 FQDESV, per germline (reference sequence). V gave up 5 bases and J gave up 4 bases; unmatched junction bases: 10. The CDR3 sequence is 16 residues long. The chain's CDR3 is CASSQRLLAGSDTQYF. CDR3 bases: TGTGCCAGCAGCCAAAGGTTACTAGCGGGCTCAGATACGCAGTATTTT. The complete variable domain, with remaining parts taken from reference TRBV11-1 and TRBJ2-3, reads EAEVAQSPRYKITEKSQAVAFWCDPISGHATLYWYRQILGQGPELLVQFQDESVVDDSQLPKDRFSAERLKGVDSTLKIQPAELGDSAMYLCASSQRLLAGSDTQYFGPGTRLTVL.

The chain uses TRBV5-5 and TRBJ1-5; possibly TRBD1 for D (5 bases). Per the germline V gene, CDR1 is SGHKS and CDR2 is YYEKEE (reference sequence). The CDR3 totals 15 residues. Trimming stripped 1 base from V and 5 bases from J, with 13 bases between. CDR3 nucleotide sequence: TGTGCCAGCAGCTTGAGGCCAGGGCCAGATCAGCCCCAGCATTTT. This encodes CASSLRPGPDQPQHF.

V and J are TRBV3-1 (or the pseudogene TRBV3-2) and TRBJ2-4, with D maybe TRBD1 (6 bases). The CDR3 has 14 residues. With 3 bases removed from V and 10 bases from J, the gap between germline ends came to 16 bases. Germline CDR1 is LGHDT and CDR2 is YNNKEL (reference sequence). The CDR3 DNA reads TGTGCCAGCAGCCAGGGGGCACCCAAAGGGATTCAGTACTTC. It yields the protein CASSQGAPKGIQYF.

The gene calls are TRBV7-9 and TRBJ2-7; 10 nucleotides line up with TRBD2. The junction had 2 bases not matched to a gene; V was cut back by 9 bases and J by 0 bases. Looked up from germline, CDR1 is SEHNR and CDR2 is FQNEAQ (reference sequence). CDR3 length: 13 amino acids. The CDR3: CASGTSASYEQYF. CDR3 nucleotides: TGTGCCAGTGGGACTAGCGCCTCCTACGAGCAGTACTTC. The full variable domain, with the rest looked up from reference TRBV7-9 and TRBJ2-7, is DTGVSQNPRHKITKRGQNVTFRCDPISEHNRLYWYRQTLGQGPEFLTYFQNEAQLEKSRLLSDRFSAERPKGSFSTLEIQRTEQGDSAMYLCASGTSASYEQYFGPGTRLTVT.

The chain carries TRBV27 and TRBJ2-6, with a possible D match to TRBD1 (6 bases). Germline assignment: CDR1 MNHEY and CDR2 SMNVEV (reference sequence). CDR3 length: 15 amino acids. V was cut by 5 bases and J by 5 bases, with 13 bases left in between. CDR3 sequence (DNA): TGTGCCAGCAGTCAAGACCGGGACAGGGCCAACGTCCTGACTTTC. Translating gives CASSQDRDRANVLTF.

The chain recombines TRBV7-2 with TRBJ2-7, with 11 bases identical to TRBD2. Germline V lookup: CDR1 SGHTA, CDR2 FQGNSA. The V gene end was trimmed by 4 bases and the J gene end by 2 bases; junction bases not matched to a gene: 7. CDR3 length equals 16 residues. Written as DNA, the CDR3 is TGTGCCAGCAGCTCAATGTTGGGACTAGCGGCCTACGAGCAGTACTTC. Translating gives CASSSMLGLAAYEQYF.

The chain couples TRBV12-3 or TRBV12-4 to TRBJ2-5; the D gene is possibly TRBD2 (5 bases). The CDR3 sequence is 11 residues long. Trimming removed 4 bases from V and 5 bases from J, with 5 bases in between. The CDR3 is CASSSGETQYF. In DNA form, the CDR3 reads TGTGCCAGCAGTTCGGGGGAGACCCAGTACTTC.

This chain links TRBV4-2 with TRBJ1-4, with 8 nucleotides matching TRBD1. Trimming cost V 1 base and J 6 bases; bases outside gene matches: 7. Germline lookup yields CDR1 LGHNA and CDR2 YNFKEQ. This CDR3 has 16 residues. The CDR3 loop reads CASSQGQGAMYEKLFF. The CDR3 region has the DNA TGTGCCAGCAGCCAAGGGCAGGGGGCAATGTATGAAAAACTGTTTTTT.

The rearrangement links TRBV29-1 to TRBJ1-2, with 12 bases aligning to TRBD1. V shed 6 bases, J shed 8 bases, and the junction held 7 bases outside the gene matches. Germline values: CDR1 SQVTM, CDR2 ANQGSEA. This CDR3 comprises 13 residues. Here the CDR3 reads CSVWDRGRGGYTF. The DNA of the CDR3 is TGCAGCGTCTGGGACAGGGGGCGGGGAGGCTACACCTTC.

J is TRBJ2-3 and V is TRBV24-1, with D perhaps matching TRBD1 (6 bases). CDR3 length equals 16 residues. The V and J ends lost 1 base and 2 bases respectively, with 12 bases between them. Germline CDR1 is KGHDR and CDR2 is SFDVKD. The CDR3 loop is CATSDFRGGFTDTQYF. The CDR3 nucleotides read TGTGCCACCAGTGATTTCAGGGGCGGGTTCACAGATACGCAGTATTTT.

The chain links TRBV5-8 to TRBJ2-1; TRBD2 matches at 7 bases. Losses at the gene ends were 3 bases for V and 2 bases for J; bases not matched to a gene: 5. The CDR3 sequence is 15 residues long. In germline, CDR1 is SGHTS, CDR2 YDEGEE. The CDR3 reads CASSSPGRAYNEQFF. The DNA for the CDR3 is TGTGCCAGCAGCTCCCCGGGGAGGGCCTACAATGAGCAGTTCTTC.

The chain links TRBV18 to TRBJ2-1; the D gene is possibly TRBD2 (6 bases). Trimming stripped 4 bases from V and 4 bases from J, with 11 bases between. The germline V gene encodes CDR1 KGHSH and CDR2 LQKENI. The CDR3 covers 14 residues. CDR3 DNA: TGTGCCAGCTCACGAGGAGGGAATTACAATGAGCAGTTCTTC. It specifies CASSRGGNYNEQFF.

V gene TRBV6-4 combines with J gene TRBJ2-1; 12 bases match TRBD2. The germline V gene encodes CDR1 MRHNA and CDR2 SNTAGT. V was pared by 5 bases and J by 2 bases, with 1 base of the junction left unmatched. The CDR3 is made up of 15 amino acids. As DNA, the CDR3 is TGTGCCAGCAGTAGGACTAGCGGGGCCTACAATGAGCAGTTCTTC. This sequence encodes CASSRTSGAYNEQFF.

J is TRBJ2-5 and V is TRBV11-2; D may be TRBD1 (6 bases). V dropped 0 bases and J dropped 7 bases, with 15 bases sitting between them. Germline V lookup: CDR1 SGHAT, CDR2 FQNNGV. The CDR3 has 15 residues. The CDR3: CASSLDSGQGLTQYF. The CDR3 DNA reads as TGTGCCAGCAGCTTAGATTCAGGCCAGGGGTTGACCCAGTACTTC.

A single count supports this clone. The chain uses TRBV7-2 and TRBJ2-2; TRBD1 matches 8 bases. V lost 6 bases, J lost 5 bases, and 11 bases stayed unmatched. The germline V gene has CDR1 SGHTA and CDR2 FQGNSA. CDR3 size: 16 residues. The CDR3 nucleotides are TGTGCCAGCAGACTCAGACAGGGGTTGGTAACCGGGGAGCTGTTTTTT. Amino acids: CASRLRQGLVTGELFF.

The rearrangement links TRBV2 to TRBJ1-5; D is undetermined. In germline, CDR1 is SNHLY, CDR2 FYNNEI. This CDR3 is built from 15 residues. V lost 1 base and J lost 1, with 8 bases in between. The DNA of the CDR3 is TGTGCCAGCAGTGAAGATACTCTAAGCAATCAGCCCCAGCATTTT. Protein: CASSEDTLSNQPQHF.

The V call is TRBV7-3, the J call TRBJ2-1; 13 bases map to TRBD2. The CDR3 is 19 amino acids. Unmatched junction bases numbered 18, after V lost 5 bases and J lost 8 bases. From germline, CDR1 is SGHTA and CDR2 FQGTGA. This chain's CDR3 is CASSPRTSGGKPLEYEQFF. CDR3 coding DNA: TGTGCCAGCAGCCCCCGGACTAGCGGGGGAAAACCCCTCGAATATGAGCAGTTCTTC.

V and J are TRBV29-1 and TRBJ2-2; 9 bases agree with TRBD2. CDR1 and CDR2 from the germline V gene are SQVTM and ANQGSEA. The CDR3 is 15 residues long. V shed 7 bases and J 3 bases; nucleotides not matched to a gene: 9. The CDR3 here is CSGGKLAGDTGELFF. The CDR3 DNA sequence: TGCAGCGGGGGGAAGTTAGCGGGAGACACCGGGGAGCTGTTTTTT.

Remarks on this clone: Germline is not matched at one junction end, which may reflect a read error. The chain couples TRBV12-3 or TRBV12-4 to TRBJ1-1, with a possible D match to TRBD1 (5 bases). The CDR3 has 13 amino acids. CDR3 loop: CASRLDGGTEAFF. CDR3 nucleotides: TGTGCCAGCAGATTAGACGGGGGCACTGAAGCTTTCTTT.

This clone appeared a single time. The genes are TRBV7-3 and TRBJ2-1; 12 bases fit TRBD2. J was trimmed by 2 bases and V by 4 bases; bases with no gene match: 0. The germline gives CDR1 SGHTA, CDR2 FQGTGA. The CDR3 contains 15 residues. CDR3: CASSWTSGTYNEQFF. CDR3 DNA sequence: TGTGCCAGCAGCTGGACTAGCGGGACCTACAATGAGCAGTTCTTC.